The sequence of this T cell receptor beta chain was determined in a study of T cell changes during pregnancy in multiple sclerosis (dated by TCRdb to the late 2010s). Describing the broader study: In women with multiple sclerosis, the researchers looked at how the T cell repertoire shifted as pregnancy progressed.

Library construction relied on the immunoSEQ multiplex PCR assay. TCRdb's version of the immuneACCESS table is confined to in-frame rearrangements and falls short of the full clone set. An unresolved V gene accounts for under half of the shortfall where checked; the remainder is of unknown origin. The sample table lists about 59,000 clones, approximately 94% of them with a count of one. The ten largest account for around 2.5% of the sample. About this clone itself: Its specific antigen is unknown. No base-level quality is on record; no much larger clone is a single base apart.

From the germline V gene, CDR1 is SQVTM and CDR2 is ANQGSEA. There are 12 amino acids in the CDR3, from cysteine to phenylalanine inclusive. Kept here is only the CDR3 DNA, which spans 36 bases and is read in frame from base 1. V is pared back by 4 bases and J by 11 bases, with 15 bases lying between the germline termini. The sequence was collected from a female donor with multiple sclerosis, enrolled in a pregnancy study. Recombination connected TRBV29-1 to TRBJ2-1; tentative D gene TRBD2, with 6 bases matching. Sequenced material: CD8+ T cells from peripheral blood mononuclear cells, taken after pregnancy. Read as DNA, the sequence is TGCAGCGTTGTTTCCGGGAGCACCCAGCAGTTCTTC. This gives the protein CSVVSGSTQQFF.